This is a list of T cell receptor beta chains from one sample in a study of CD8+CD57+ T cells in acquired aplastic anemia. TCRdb re-analysed the reads in MiXCR, keeping a single row per CDR3 protein. The sample includes 180,000 or so distinct CDR3 sequences, roughly half of them seen just once. Material: sorted CD4+, CD8+, or CD8+CD57+ T cells (not recorded which) from PBMCs. These receptor sequences come from a human donor with aplastic anemia. The CDR3 runs from the conserved cysteine through the conserved F or W. A D gene is named only where the DNA matches it firmly. Clone size is given for some rows only: seen once, a few or many times, or a class if the clone is expanded.

TRBV20-1	TRBJ1-1	TRBD1	NA	CSARNPRTGENTEAFF	TGCAGTGCTAGAAATCCTCGGACAGGGGAGAACACTGAAGCTTTCTTT
TRBV9	TRBJ1-2	NA	NA	CASSGTLGADYGYTF	TGTGCCAGCAGCGGTACCCTGGGAGCCGATTATGGCTACACCTTC
TRBV20-1	TRBJ2-7	TRBD1	NA	CSASRDRTLGEQYF	TGCAGTGCTTCGCGGGACAGGACCTTGGGCGAGCAGTACTTC
TRBV29-1	TRBJ2-3	NA	once	CSVPEGDTQYF	TGCAGCGTCCCCGAAGGAGATACGCAGTATTTT
TRBV10-2	TRBJ2-1	TRBD2	NA	CASSHGLVLGDEQFF	TGCGCCAGCAGCCATGGACTAGTATTAGGTGATGAGCAGTTCTTC
TRBV5-1	TRBJ1-3	NA	many	CASMEGTSGNTIYF	TGCGCCAGCATGGAGGGTACCTCTGGAAACACCATATATTTT
TRBV25-1	TRBJ1-3	NA	many	CASSEYKKGKNTIYF	TGTGCCAGCAGTGAATATAAAAAGGGAAAGAACACCATATATTTT
TRBV29-1	TRBJ1-1	TRBD1	few	CSVEGRGTTEAFF	TGCAGCGTTGAGGGCAGGGGGACCACTGAAGCTTTCTTT
TRBV25-1	TRBJ2-1	NA	NA	CASGEYTGLAGWEDNEQFF	TGTGCCAGCGGTGAATATACAGGACTGGCGGGGTGGGAAGACAATGAGCAGTTCTTC
TRBV10-1	TRBJ2-7	NA	NA	CASSDGGGEQYF	TGCGCCAGCAGTGACGGGGGTGGCGAGCAGTACTTC
TRBV7-9	TRBJ2-6	NA	NA	CASTGSGANVLTF	TGTGCCAGCACAGGGTCTGGGGCCAACGTCCTGACTTTC
TRBV7-3	TRBJ2-3	TRBD2	many	CASSLNPGGGSDTQYF	TGTGCCAGCAGCTTAAACCCAGGCGGGGGATCGGATACGCAGTATTTT
TRBV6-1	TRBJ1-6	TRBD1	many	CASSERTGAHNSPLHF	TGTGCCAGCAGTGAGAGAACAGGGGCCCATAATTCACCCCTCCACTTT
TRBV6-5	TRBJ1-2	NA	few	CASSYSWRANYGYTF	TGTGCCAGCAGTTACTCGTGGAGGGCGAACTATGGCTACACCTTC
TRBV2	TRBJ2-5	NA	few	CASSPFRGDEETQYF	TGTGCCAGCAGTCCCTTTAGGGGTGACGAAGAGACCCAGTACTTC
TRBV20-1	TRBJ2-7	TRBD2	NA	CSATPGLAGGEQYF	TGCAGTGCCACTCCCGGGCTAGCGGGAGGCGAGCAGTACTTC
TRBV2	TRBJ2-1	TRBD2	NA	CASKLAGVGEQFF	TGTGCCAGCAAGCTAGCGGGAGTTGGAGAGCAGTTCTTC
TRBV20-1	TRBJ2-1	TRBD2	NA	CSATSAGGTYNEQFF	TGCAGTGCCACGTCGGCGGGAGGAACCTACAATGAGCAGTTCTTC
TRBV24-1	TRBJ2-2	NA	NA	CATSDLGTGELFF	TGTGCCACCAGTGATTTAGGCACCGGGGAGCTGTTTTTT
TRBV25-1	TRBJ1-2	TRBD1	NA	CASSELGQGYGYTF	TGTGCCAGCAGTGAATTGGGACAGGGCTATGGCTACACCTTC
TRBV2	TRBJ2-1	NA	NA	CASSGAVGSQFF	TGTGCCAGCAGTGGCGCAGTGGGGTCGCAGTTCTTC
TRBV7-2	TRBJ2-7	TRBD2	NA	CASSLTAGGVFYEQYF	TGTGCCAGCAGCTTAACGGCGGGAGGGGTCTTCTACGAGCAGTACTTC
TRBV2	TRBJ1-2	NA	NA	CASKGSPGNYGYTF	TGTGCCAGCAAGGGTAGCCCTGGAAACTATGGCTACACCTTC